A single sample is the source of the 25 T cell receptor beta chains below, sequenced in a study of blood T cell repertoires in COVID-19. The repertoire was sequenced with immunoSEQ multiplex PCR; TCRdb's copy has only in-frame clones and lacks some. The repertoire holds 250,000 or so clones, with 80% to 90% as singletons. The material sequenced was peripheral blood. The receptors derive from a woman aged 30 to 39 with active or convalescent COVID-19.

The chain joins TRBV19 to TRBJ1-5, with TRBD1 as a possible D gene (5 bases). Trimming removed 0 bases at V and 6 bases at J, with 15 bases between. Germline V gene data show CDR1 as LNHDA and CDR2 as SQIVND (reference sequence). The CDR3 is 16 residues long. This chain's CDR3 is CASSIEGAGRSQPQHF. CDR3 coding DNA: TGTGCCAGTAGTATAGAAGGGGCGGGGCGCAGTCAGCCCCAGCATTTT.

This clone was seen once. V gene TRBV7-9 combines with J gene TRBJ1-4, with a possible D match to TRBD1 (6 bases). V gave up 5 bases and J gave up 8 bases, with 15 bases separating them. Looked up from germline, CDR1 is SEHNR and CDR2 is FQNEAQ (reference sequence). This CDR3 comprises 14 residues. In DNA form, the CDR3 reads TGTGCCAGCAGCGCAAGGGGGTTCGGCGAAAAACTGTTTTTT. It codes for CASSARGFGEKLFF.

This clone was seen just once. The chain employs TRBV9 and TRBJ2-7; 8 nucleotides align to TRBD1. With V trimmed by 0 bases and J by 3 bases, 5 bases remained unmatched. The CDR3 spans 15 residues. Germline lookup yields CDR1 SGDLS and CDR2 YYNGEE. The CDR3 sequence: CASSVETGGGYEQYF. In DNA, the CDR3 is TGTGCCAGCAGCGTAGAAACAGGGGGTGGCTACGAGCAGTACTTC.

The genes are TRBV11-2 and TRBJ2-1; D perhaps matches TRBD1 (6 bases). Germline CDR1 reads SGHAT; CDR2 reads FQNNGV. The CDR3 totals 15 residues. Deletions cut 1 base from V and 0 bases from J, with 7 bases between. The CDR3 loop is CASSLGTDSYNEQFF. CDR3 sequence (DNA): TGTGCCAGCAGCTTAGGGACAGACTCCTACAATGAGCAGTTCTTC. Based on the CDR3 plus reference TRBV11-2 and TRBJ2-1, the full variable domain is EAGVAQSPRYKIIEKRQSVAFWCNPISGHATLYWYQQILGQGPKLLIQFQNNGVVDDSQLPKDRFSAERLKGVDSTLKIQPAKLEDSAVYLCASSLGTDSYNEQFFGPGTRLTVL.

The chain couples TRBV19 to TRBJ1-6; maybe TRBD1 (6 bases). Germline values: CDR1 LNHDA, CDR2 SQIVND (reference sequence). The CDR3 sequence is 15 residues long. V was cut by 4 bases and J by 9 bases, with 16 bases left in between. CDR3 in DNA: TGTGCCAGTAGTACCCTACAGGGTAGGAGTTCACCCCTCCACTTT. It is translated as CASSTLQGRSSPLHF. Full variable domain (missing parts from reference TRBV19 and TRBJ1-6): DGGITQSPKYLFRKEGQNVTLSCEQNLNHDAMYWYRQDPGQGLRLIYYSQIVNDFQKGDIAEGYSVSREKKESFPLTVTSAQKNPTAFYLCASSTLQGRSSPLHFGNGTRLTVT.

V is TRBV6-1 and J is TRBJ2-7; perhaps TRBD2 as D (6 bases). CDR3 length: 12 amino acids. CDR1 and CDR2 (germline): MNHNS, SASEGT. Trimming cost V 7 bases and J 3 bases, with 10 bases left between them. This CDR3 is CASKRADYEQYF. The CDR3 coding sequence is TGTGCCAGCAAGCGGGCCGACTACGAGCAGTACTTC.

The rearrangement joins TRBV6-5 to TRBJ2-2; D is perhaps TRBD2 (6 bases). V was shortened by 2 bases and J by 6 bases, with 13 bases between the two germline ends. This CDR3 contains 15 residues. Looked up from germline, CDR1 is MNHEY and CDR2 is SVGAGI. The CDR3 DNA reads as TGTGCCAGCAGTTACGGGGCGGGGTGGTCCGGGGAGCTGTTTTTT. This encodes CASSYGAGWSGELFF.

V gene TRBV7-2 combines with J gene TRBJ1-2; D may be TRBD1 (5 bases). Per the germline V gene, CDR1 is SGHTA and CDR2 is FQGNSA. The length of the CDR3 is 16 residues. V lost 3 bases and J lost 0, with 14 bases in between. CDR3 coding DNA: TGTGCCAGCAGCTTGCGGCCTACAGGAGCTAACTATGGCTACACCTTC. This encodes CASSLRPTGANYGYTF.

The CDR3 nucleotides are TGTGCCAGCAGTGTGGCGGCTCAGGGGGGCTACACCTTC. Its protein product is CASSVAAQGGYTF. The chain recombines TRBV2 with TRBJ1-2; D might be TRBD1 (6 bases). V gave up 4 bases and J gave up 8 bases, with 14 bases separating them. This CDR3 spans 13 amino acids. Germline CDR1 reads SNHLY; CDR2 reads FYNNEI. The full variable domain, its missing parts supplied by reference TRBV2 and TRBJ1-2, is EPEVTQTPSHQVTQMGQEVILRCVPISNHLYFYWYRQILGQKVEFLVSFYNNEISEKSEIFDDQFSVERPDGSNFTLKIRSTKLEDSAMYFCASSVAAQGGYTFGSGTRLTVV.

The chain joins TRBV7-6 to TRBJ2-3; D gene unclear. The CDR3 has 16 residues. CDR1 and CDR2 from the germline V gene are SGHVS and FNYEAQ. Trimming cost V 1 base and J 2 bases, with 13 bases left between them. The CDR3 protein is CASSLDGAVATDTQYF. The CDR3 bases are TGTGCCAGCAGCTTAGATGGTGCGGTAGCCACAGATACGCAGTATTTT.

The chain combines TRBV19 with TRBJ1-3; D gene uncertain. V dropped 6 bases and J dropped 1 base, with 13 bases sitting between them. Germline values: CDR1 LNHDA, CDR2 SQIVND (reference sequence). CDR3 length equals 15 residues. The CDR3 region is CASSSTVLSGNTIYF. The CDR3 region has the DNA TGTGCCAGTAGCTCGACGGTACTATCTGGAAACACCATATATTTT.

This chain connects TRBV27 to TRBJ1-5, with TRBD1 as a possible D gene (6 bases). CDR3 length: 14 residues. V was trimmed by 3 bases and J by 1 base, leaving 7 bases between them. Germline V gene data show CDR1 as MNHEY and CDR2 as SMNVEV (reference sequence). CDR3 coding DNA: TGTGCCAGCAGTTTTACAGGGAGCAATCAGCCCCAGCATTTT. Its translation is CASSFTGSNQPQHF.

The gene calls are TRBV11-2 and TRBJ2-3; 14 positions match TRBD2. V shed 5 bases, J shed 3 bases, and the junction held 10 bases outside the gene matches. This CDR3 spans 18 amino acids. Germline V lookup: CDR1 SGHAT, CDR2 FQNNGV. The CDR3 DNA follows: TGTGCCAGCAGCCCGGGACTAGCGGGGGACGCAGAAACAGATACGCAGTATTTT. Its translation: CASSPGLAGDAETDTQYF.

V gene TRBV10-2 combines with J gene TRBJ2-1, with D maybe TRBD2 (7 bases). This CDR3 has 15 amino acids. Germline V CDR1 and CDR2: WSHSY, SAAADI. The germline V and J ends were trimmed by 4 bases and 5 bases, with 15 bases remaining between them. As DNA, the CDR3 is TGCGCCAGCAGTGGCGGGGGCTTTAACAACAATGAGCAGTTCTTC. Translating gives CASSGGGFNNNEQFF.

J is TRBJ1-6 and V is TRBV5-1; no firm D call. The CDR3 length is 15 residues. V dropped 5 bases and J dropped 1 base, with 10 bases sitting between them. Germline V gene data show CDR1 as SGHRS and CDR2 as YFSETQ. The CDR3 sequence: CASRSGGSYNSPLHF. CDR3 DNA: TGCGCCAGCAGGTCGGGAGGTTCCTATAATTCACCCCTCCACTTT.

The chain is built from TRBV27 and TRBJ2-3; 9 bases align to TRBD1. CDR3 length: 14 residues. CDR1 is MNHEY, CDR2 SMNVEV, per germline (reference sequence). J was trimmed by 10 bases and V by 6 bases; bases with no gene match: 11. The CDR3 nucleotides read TGTGCCAGCAGGTCCGGGACAGGGAATTTGCCGCAGTATTTT. Protein: CASRSGTGNLPQYF.

The genes are TRBV28 and TRBJ2-3; 7 nucleotides match TRBD1. V was pared by 6 bases and J by 0 bases, with 9 bases of the junction left unmatched. The germline gives CDR1 MDHEN, CDR2 SYDVKM. The CDR3 runs to 16 residues. CDR3: CASSLDRAASTDTQYF. CDR3 DNA: TGTGCCAGCAGCCTCGACAGGGCTGCTAGCACAGATACGCAGTATTTT.

This chain joins TRBV4-2 and TRBJ1-2; 7 bases align to TRBD1. This CDR3 has 16 residues. The V segment lost 0 bases and the J segment 8 bases; nucleotides outside the gene matches: 12. Germline assignment: CDR1 LGHNA and CDR2 YNFKEQ. Written as DNA, the CDR3 is TGTGCCAGCAGCCAAGATACGAGGCAGGGGGTAGACGGCTACACCTTC. Residues: CASSQDTRQGVDGYTF.

This chain joins TRBV4-3 and TRBJ1-4; D unclear. The CDR3 totals 13 residues. The ends were cut back, 4 bases at V and 5 bases at J, with 8 bases in the middle. Germline CDR1 reads LGHNA; CDR2 reads YSLEER. For the CDR3, the DNA is TGCGCCAGCAGCCCACAGTCAAATGAAAAACTGTTTTTT. It yields the protein CASSPQSNEKLFF.

As to this clone: One junction end does not reproduce the germline sequence, and a read error may be involved. The chain couples TRBV6-1 to TRBJ1-2; no clear D. CDR1 is MNHNS and CDR2 is SASEGT in the germline V gene. The CDR3 extends over 12 amino acids. This chain's CDR3 is CASSEARVFRVF. The DNA of the CDR3 is TGTGCCAGCAGTGAAGCGCGGGTTTTTCGCGTTTTC.

As DNA, the CDR3 is TGTGCCAGTAGCGTTAGACCGGGGGACAATGAGCAGTTCTTC. This codes for CASSVRPGDNEQFF. V and J are TRBV19 and TRBJ2-1; D may be TRBD2 (6 bases). Germline-derived CDR1 and CDR2 are LNHDA and SQIVND (reference sequence). The CDR3 runs 14 residues. The V end lost 6 bases, the J end lost 5 bases, and 14 bases lay between the germline ends.

V usage is TRBV9 and J usage is TRBJ1-1; D ambiguous. Germline lookup yields CDR1 SGDLS and CDR2 YYNGEE. V lost 4 bases to trimming and J lost 4 bases, with 14 bases between them. CDR3 length: 14 residues. The chain's CDR3 is CASSPSRLFTEAFF. The CDR3 nucleotides are TGTGCCAGCAGCCCGAGCAGGTTGTTCACTGAAGCTTTCTTT.

This sequence joins TRBV30 and TRBJ2-6, with 7 positions matching TRBD1. Germline V gene lookup returns CDR1 GTSNPN and CDR2 SVGIG (reference sequence). The CDR3 has 17 residues. The ends lost 4 bases at V and 4 bases at J; junction bases unmatched: 13. The CDR3 loop reads CAWIRRDSRLGANVLTF. DNA of the CDR3: TGTGCCTGGATTAGAAGGGACAGTCGACTCGGGGCCAACGTCCTGACTTTC.

This sequence joins TRBV5-3 and TRBJ1-4; D is possibly TRBD1 (5 bases). TRBV5-3 is flagged as an ORF with uncertain function. Trimming cost V 4 bases and J 4 bases, with 23 bases left between them. The CDR3 extends over 18 amino acids. The CDR3 here is CARSKFLEGRVNNEKLFF. The CDR3 DNA is TGTGCCAGAAGCAAATTCCTGGAGGGCAGGGTTAATAATGAAAAACTGTTTTTT.

As for this clone: This specimen includes other DNA sequences encoding the same CDR3. The genes are TRBV5-1 and TRBJ1-1; 10 bases line up with TRBD1. The germline V gene encodes CDR1 SGHRS and CDR2 YFSETQ. The CDR3 has 14 amino acids. Unmatched junction bases numbered 1, after V lost 0 bases and J lost 5 bases. DNA for the CDR3: TGCGCCAGCAGCTTGGGGACAGGGGGGACTGAAGCTTTCTTT. Translation: CASSLGTGGTEAFF.